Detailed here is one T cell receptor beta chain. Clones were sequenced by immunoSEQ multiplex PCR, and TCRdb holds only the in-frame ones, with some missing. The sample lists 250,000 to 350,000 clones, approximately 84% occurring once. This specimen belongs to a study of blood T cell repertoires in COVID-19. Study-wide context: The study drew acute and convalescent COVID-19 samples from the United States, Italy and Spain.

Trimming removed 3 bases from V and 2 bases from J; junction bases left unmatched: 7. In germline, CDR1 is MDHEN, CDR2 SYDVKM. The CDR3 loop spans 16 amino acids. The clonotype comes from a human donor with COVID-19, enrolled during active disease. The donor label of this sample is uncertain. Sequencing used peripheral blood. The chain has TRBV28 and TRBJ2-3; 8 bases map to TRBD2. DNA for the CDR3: TGTGCCAGCAGTTTGCCCCGCGGGGGGCACACAGATACGCAGTATTTT. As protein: CASSLPRGGHTDTQYF.